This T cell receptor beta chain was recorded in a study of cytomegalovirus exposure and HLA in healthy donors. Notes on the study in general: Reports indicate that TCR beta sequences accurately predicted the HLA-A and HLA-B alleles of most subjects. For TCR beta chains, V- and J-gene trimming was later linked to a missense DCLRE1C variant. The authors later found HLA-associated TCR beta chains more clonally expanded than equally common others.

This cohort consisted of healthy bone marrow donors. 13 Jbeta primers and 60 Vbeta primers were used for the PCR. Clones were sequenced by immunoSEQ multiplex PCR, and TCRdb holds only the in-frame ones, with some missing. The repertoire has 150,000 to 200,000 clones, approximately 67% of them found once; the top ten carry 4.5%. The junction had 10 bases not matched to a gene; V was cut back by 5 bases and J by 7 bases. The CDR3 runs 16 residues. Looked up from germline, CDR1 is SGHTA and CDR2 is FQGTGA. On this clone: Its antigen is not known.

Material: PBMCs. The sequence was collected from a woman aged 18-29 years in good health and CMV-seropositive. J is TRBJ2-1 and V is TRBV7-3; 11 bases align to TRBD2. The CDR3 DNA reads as TGTGCCAGCAGCGGGGGCGGTAGCGGGAGGGTGAATGAGCAGTTCTTC. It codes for CASSGGGSGRVNEQFF.